A single sample is the source of the 23 T cell receptor beta chains below, sequenced in a study of T cells in localized non-small cell lung cancer. Sequencing was performed with immunoSEQ multiplex PCR; in TCRdb, only in-frame clones are kept and a portion is missing. This table has some 1,800 clones, around a quarter appearing once. The sample was normal lung tissue next to the tumor, taken before any cancer treatment. Source of these receptors: a female donor of 60 years or more with stage I lung adenocarcinoma.

The V call is TRBV19, the J call TRBJ2-1; D is possibly TRBD2 (5 bases). The CDR3 runs 14 residues. Germline CDR1 and CDR2: LNHDA and SQIVND (reference sequence). Trimming cost V 8 bases and J 7 bases, with 18 bases left between them. DNA of the CDR3: TGTGCCAGTGCGTTTAAGCGGTCTGGGAATGAGCAGTTCTTC. Its translation: CASAFKRSGNEQFF. Based on the CDR3 plus reference TRBV19 and TRBJ2-1, the full variable domain is DGGITQSPKYLFRKEGQNVTLSCEQNLNHDAMYWYRQDPGQGLRLIYYSQIVNDFQKGDIAEGYSVSREKKESFPLTVTSAQKNPTAFYLCASAFKRSGNEQFFGPGTRLTVL.

In this sample, this clone is medium-sized (0.01 to 0.1%). V gene TRBV6-8 combines with J gene TRBJ1-5; 10 positions agree with TRBD1. V shed 5 bases, J shed 9 bases, and the junction held 7 bases outside the gene matches. Germline V gene sequence: CDR1 MNHGY, CDR2 SAAAGT. The CDR3 is made up of 14 amino acids. The CDR3 sequence: CASSEDRGIRPQHF. The DNA for the CDR3 is TGTGCCAGCAGTGAGGACAGGGGGATAAGGCCCCAGCATTTT.

This chain connects TRBV19 to TRBJ2-2; D is unclear. The CDR3 has 14 residues. The V and J ends lost 2 bases and 6 bases respectively, with 10 bases between them. Germline lookup yields CDR1 LNHDA and CDR2 SQIVND (reference sequence). CDR3 loop: CASSIRATAGELFF. CDR3 sequence (DNA): TGTGCCAGTAGTATACGCGCCACGGCCGGGGAGCTGTTTTTT.

Only a few counts were recorded for this clone. The chain combines TRBV15 with TRBJ1-1; D gene uncertain. The ends were cut back, 4 bases at V and 0 bases at J, with 9 bases in the middle. The CDR3 is made up of 14 amino acids. Germline lookup yields CDR1 LNHNV and CDR2 YYDKDF (reference sequence). The CDR3 is CATSKQYMNTEAFF. The CDR3 region has the DNA TGTGCCACCAGCAAACAATATATGAACACTGAAGCTTTCTTT.

The chain recombines TRBV19 with TRBJ2-7; TRBD2 agrees at 7 bases. Germline V gives CDR1 LNHDA, CDR2 SQIVND (reference sequence). V lost 5 bases, J lost 2 bases, and 6 bases stayed unmatched. This CDR3 has 14 amino acids. The CDR3 sequence: CASSDGGSAYEQYF. For the CDR3, the DNA is TGTGCCAGTAGTGACGGCGGGAGTGCCTACGAGCAGTACTTC.

This clone showed up just a few times. The J gene is TRBJ1-1, the V gene TRBV30; D is perhaps TRBD1 (5 bases). Trimming removed 0 bases from V and 4 bases from J, with 12 bases in between. This CDR3 is built from 14 residues. Looked up from germline, CDR1 is GTSNPN and CDR2 is SVGIG (reference sequence). CDR3 in amino acids: CAWSVPGGSTEAFF. The CDR3 DNA is TGTGCCTGGAGTGTACCGGGGGGGAGCACTGAAGCTTTCTTT.

In this sample, this clone turned up a few times. This sequence joins TRBV11-3 and TRBJ2-7, with TRBD1 identical over 8 bases. Germline loops: CDR1 SGHNT, CDR2 YENEEA. The junction had 7 bases not matched to a gene; V was cut back by 3 bases and J by 3 bases. This CDR3 spans 15 amino acids. As DNA, the CDR3 is TGTGCCAGCAGCTTTCGACAGGGGCCGGGCTACGAGCAGTACTTC. Residues: CASSFRQGPGYEQYF.

The chain recombines TRBV19 with TRBJ1-2; 8 bases match TRBD1. Trimming removed 6 bases from V and 5 bases from J; junction bases left unmatched: 5. Germline lookup yields CDR1 LNHDA and CDR2 SQIVND (reference sequence). CDR3 length: 13 residues. CDR3 region: CASSRDRSYGYTF. The CDR3 DNA sequence: TGTGCCAGTAGCCGGGACAGGAGTTATGGCTACACCTTC.

In its sample, this clone ranks as medium-sized. The rearrangement uses TRBV11-3 and TRBJ2-7, with TRBD1 matching 9 bases. Trimming cost V 7 bases and J 7 bases; bases outside gene matches: 11. The CDR3 is 14 amino acids. Germline V gives CDR1 SGHNT, CDR2 YENEEA. For the CDR3, the DNA is TGTGCCAGCACTACTCCGGGACAGGGTGAAGAGCAGTACTTC. Protein sequence: CASTTPGQGEEQYF.

By share of the sample, this clone is large. CDR3 in amino acids: CASTRDRDNEQFF. For the CDR3, the DNA is TGTGCCAGCACCCGGGACAGAGACAATGAGCAGTTCTTC. The rearrangement links TRBV9 to TRBJ2-1; 7 positions agree with TRBD1. Trimming at V came to 6 bases and at J to 5 bases, leaving 5 bases not matched to a gene. This CDR3 spans 13 amino acids. In germline, CDR1 is SGDLS, CDR2 YYNGEE.

This clone was seen a handful of times. DNA for the CDR3: TGTGCCAGTAGTAACCCTAGCGGGTATGGCATTCAGTACTTC. It encodes CASSNPSGYGIQYF. The chain carries TRBV19 and TRBJ2-4; 8 positions agree with TRBD2. The CDR3 extends over 14 amino acids. V was clipped by 4 bases and J by 9 bases; unmatched bases: 8. Germline values: CDR1 LNHDA, CDR2 SQIVND (reference sequence). Full variable domain (remainder filled in from reference TRBV19 and TRBJ2-4): DGGITQSPKYLFRKEGQNVTLSCEQNLNHDAMYWYRQDPGQGLRLIYYSQIVNDFQKGDIAEGYSVSREKKESFPLTVTSAQKNPTAFYLCASSNPSGYGIQYFGAGTRLSVL.

The chain couples TRBV11-3 to TRBJ2-2; weak D call: TRBD1 (6 bases). The V end was cut by 6 bases, the J end by 5 bases, with 13 bases between. The CDR3 loop spans 14 amino acids. Germline loops: CDR1 SGHNT, CDR2 YENEEA. CDR3 amino acids: CASSGGGPTGELFF. The CDR3 nucleotides read TGTGCCAGCAGTGGGGGCGGCCCGACCGGGGAGCTGTTTTTT.

This clone came up many times. This sequence joins TRBV11-3 and TRBJ2-1, with 9 bases matching TRBD2. J was trimmed by 2 bases and V by 3 bases; bases with no gene match: 5. CDR3 size: 16 residues. Germline-derived CDR1 and CDR2 are SGHNT and YENEEA. CDR3 in DNA: TGTGCCAGCAGCTTTGCTTCTAGCGGGGCCTACAATGAGCAGTTCTTC. It encodes CASSFASSGAYNEQFF.

V gene TRBV29-1 combines with J gene TRBJ2-1; D is possibly TRBD2 (7 bases). V shed 7 bases and J shed 3 bases, with 10 bases lying between them. CDR3 length: 12 amino acids. Germline lookup yields CDR1 SQVTM and CDR2 ANQGSEA. Here the CDR3 reads CSAGGLYNEQFF. The CDR3 DNA reads as TGCAGCGCCGGGGGGCTCTACAATGAGCAGTTCTTC.

This clone is deemed medium-sized. CDR3 loop: CASSGLGRTDNEQFF. In DNA, the CDR3 is TGTGCCAGCAGTGGTCTTGGGCGAACGGACAATGAGCAGTTCTTC. The chain links TRBV6-8 to TRBJ2-1, with D hard to call. The CDR3 runs 15 residues. With 5 bases removed from V and 5 bases from J, the gap between germline ends came to 16 bases. CDR1 and CDR2 (germline): MNHGY, SAAAGT.

The chain couples TRBV19 to TRBJ1-5; TRBD1 agrees at 8 bases. The CDR3 runs 17 residues. The germline V gene encodes CDR1 LNHDA and CDR2 SQIVND (reference sequence). Trimming removed 9 bases from V and 3 bases from J; junction bases left unmatched: 16. The CDR3 DNA is TGTGCCAGCTCAACTGAAGGACAGGGCTCAAACAATCAGCCCCAGCATTTT. Translating gives CASSTEGQGSNNQPQHF.

This chain uses TRBV11-3 with TRBJ2-3; 7 bases fit TRBD2. Germline V lookup: CDR1 SGHNT, CDR2 YENEEA. This CDR3 has 14 residues. V dropped 4 bases and J dropped 4; count of bases not matched to a gene: 5. CDR3 in DNA: TGTGCCAGCAGCTGGGCAGGGAGGGCAGATACGCAGTATTTT. The encoded protein is CASSWAGRADTQYF.

This clone is labeled medium-sized. The rearrangement joins TRBV11-3 to TRBJ1-4; 7 bases line up with TRBD1. There are 14 residues in the CDR3. J lost 8 bases, V lost 3 bases, and 6 bases had no gene match. Per germline, CDR1 SGHNT and CDR2 YENEEA. The CDR3 here is CASSLNSGGEKLFF. CDR3 bases: TGTGCCAGCAGCTTGAATTCAGGGGGAGAAAAACTGTTTTTT.

V gene TRBV29-1 combines with J gene TRBJ2-1, with D possibly being TRBD2 (6 bases). The CDR3 length is 15 residues. Germline V gene sequence: CDR1 SQVTM, CDR2 ANQGSEA. The V end was cut by 4 bases, the J end by 0 bases, with 13 bases between. CDR3 nucleotides: TGCAGCGTTGGTAGCGGAGCGAGCTCCTACAATGAGCAGTTCTTC. Its translation is CSVGSGASSYNEQFF.

A few counts support this clone. The chain uses TRBV11-3 and TRBJ2-1; perhaps TRBD2 as D (6 bases). The ends were cut back, 2 bases at V and 7 bases at J, with 24 bases in the middle. The CDR3 has 18 amino acids. Germline assignment: CDR1 SGHNT and CDR2 YENEEA. The CDR3 protein is CASSLNPLAVASPNEQFF. The CDR3 nucleotides are TGTGCCAGCAGCTTAAACCCATTAGCGGTCGCCAGTCCTAATGAGCAGTTCTTC. The full variable domain, in which reference TRBV11-3 and TRBJ2-1 provide the parts outside the CDR3, is EAGVVQSPRYKIIEKKQPVAFWCNPISGHNTLYWYLQNLGQGPELLIRYENEEAVDDSQLPKDRFSAERLKGVDSTLKIQPAELGDSAVYLCASSLNPLAVASPNEQFFGPGTRLTVL.

The chain combines TRBV19 with TRBJ2-3; D tentatively reads TRBD1 or TRBD2 (5 bases each). From germline, CDR1 is LNHDA and CDR2 SQIVND (reference sequence). V shed 6 bases and J shed 2 bases, with 15 bases lying between them. This CDR3 has 15 residues. The CDR3 DNA sequence: TGTGCCAGTAGCCCCGCCGGGACCAACACAGATACGCAGTATTTT. Protein product: CASSPAGTNTDTQYF.

This clone appeared a few times. The gene calls are TRBV30 and TRBJ1-2; D is perhaps TRBD1 (6 bases). V lost 2 bases and J lost 6, with 16 bases in between. Germline V lookup: CDR1 GTSNPN, CDR2 SVGIG (reference sequence). The CDR3 has 14 residues. The CDR3 sequence: CAWSRTGRLDGYTF. In DNA, the CDR3 is TGTGCCTGGAGTCGAACAGGGAGGTTGGATGGCTACACCTTC.

Only a few counts were recorded for this clone. The V call is TRBV6-4, the J call TRBJ1-2, with TRBD1 matching over 7 bases. The CDR3 is made up of 13 amino acids. Germline V gene sequence: CDR1 MRHNA, CDR2 SNTAGT. V gave up 4 bases and J gave up 8 bases; unmatched junction bases: 7. The CDR3 spells CASSGSRQGGYTF. CDR3 DNA sequence: TGTGCCAGCAGTGGCAGTCGACAGGGAGGCTACACCTTC.